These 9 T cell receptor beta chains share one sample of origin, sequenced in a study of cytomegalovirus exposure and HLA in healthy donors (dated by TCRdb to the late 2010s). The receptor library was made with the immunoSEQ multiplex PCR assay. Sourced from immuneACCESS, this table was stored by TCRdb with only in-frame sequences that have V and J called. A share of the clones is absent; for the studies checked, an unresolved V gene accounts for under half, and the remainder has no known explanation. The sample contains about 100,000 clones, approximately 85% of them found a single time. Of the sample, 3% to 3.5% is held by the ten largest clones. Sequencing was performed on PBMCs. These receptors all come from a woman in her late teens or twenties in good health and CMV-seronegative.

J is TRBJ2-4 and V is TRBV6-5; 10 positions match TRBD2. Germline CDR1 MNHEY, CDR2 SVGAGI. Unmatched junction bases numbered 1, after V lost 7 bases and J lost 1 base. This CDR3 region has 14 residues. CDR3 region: CASKLAGAKNIQYF. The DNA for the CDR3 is TGTGCCAGCAAACTAGCGGGGGCCAAAAACATTCAGTACTTC.

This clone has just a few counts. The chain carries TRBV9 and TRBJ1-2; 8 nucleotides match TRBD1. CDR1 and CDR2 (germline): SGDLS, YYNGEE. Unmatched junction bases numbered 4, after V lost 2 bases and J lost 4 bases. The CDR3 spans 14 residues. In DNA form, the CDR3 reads TGTGCCAGCAGCGTTGGAACAGGGGGCTATGGCTACACCTTC. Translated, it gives CASSVGTGGYGYTF.

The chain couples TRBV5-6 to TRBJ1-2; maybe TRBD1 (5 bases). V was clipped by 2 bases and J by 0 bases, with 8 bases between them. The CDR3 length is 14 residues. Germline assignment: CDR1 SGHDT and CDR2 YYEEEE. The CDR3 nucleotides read TGTGCCAGCAGCTTTGACAGAGCTAACTATGGCTACACCTTC. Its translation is CASSFDRANYGYTF. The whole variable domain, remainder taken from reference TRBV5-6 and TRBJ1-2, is DAGVTQSPTHLIKTRGQQVTLRCSPKSGHDTVSWYQQALGQGPQFIFQYYEEEERQRGNFPDRFSGHQFPNYSSELNVNALLLGDSALYLCASSFDRANYGYTFGSGTRLTVV.

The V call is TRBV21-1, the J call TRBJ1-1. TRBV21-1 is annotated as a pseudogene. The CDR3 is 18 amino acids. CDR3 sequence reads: CASSRGLKDPEKNTEAFF. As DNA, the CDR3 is TGTGCCAGCAGCAGAGGACTCAAGGACCCCGAAAAGAACACTGAAGCTTTCTTT.

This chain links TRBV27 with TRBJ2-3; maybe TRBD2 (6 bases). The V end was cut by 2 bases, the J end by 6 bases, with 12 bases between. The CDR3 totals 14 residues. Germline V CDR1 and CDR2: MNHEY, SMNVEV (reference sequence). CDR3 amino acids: CASSLGTPYDTQYF. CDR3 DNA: TGTGCCAGCAGTTTAGGGACTCCCTACGATACGCAGTATTTT.

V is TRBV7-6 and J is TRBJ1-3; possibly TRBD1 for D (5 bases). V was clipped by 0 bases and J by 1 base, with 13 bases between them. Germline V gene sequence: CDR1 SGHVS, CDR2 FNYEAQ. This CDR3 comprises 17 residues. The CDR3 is CASSLAQALGSGNTIYF. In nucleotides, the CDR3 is TGTGCCAGCAGCTTAGCACAGGCTCTCGGATCTGGAAACACCATATATTTT. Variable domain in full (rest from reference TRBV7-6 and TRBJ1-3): GAGVSQSPRYKVTKRGQDVALRCDPISGHVSLYWYRQALGQGPEFLTYFNYEAQQDKSGLPNDRFSAERPEGSISTLTIQRTEQRDSAMYRCASSLAQALGSGNTIYFGEGSWLTVV.

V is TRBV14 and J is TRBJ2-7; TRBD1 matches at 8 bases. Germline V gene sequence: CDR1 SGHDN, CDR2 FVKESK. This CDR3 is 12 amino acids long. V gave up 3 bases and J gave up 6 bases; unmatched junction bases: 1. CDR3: CASSHTGGEQYF. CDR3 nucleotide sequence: TGTGCCAGCAGCCATACAGGGGGCGAGCAGTACTTC.

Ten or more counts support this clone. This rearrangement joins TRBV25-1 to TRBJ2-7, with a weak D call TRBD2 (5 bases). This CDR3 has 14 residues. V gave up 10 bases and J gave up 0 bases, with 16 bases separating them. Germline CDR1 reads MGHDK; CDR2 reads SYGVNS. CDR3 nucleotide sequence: TGTGCCACCAGACCTAACGGGGTCTCCTACGAGCAGTACTTC. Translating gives CATRPNGVSYEQYF.

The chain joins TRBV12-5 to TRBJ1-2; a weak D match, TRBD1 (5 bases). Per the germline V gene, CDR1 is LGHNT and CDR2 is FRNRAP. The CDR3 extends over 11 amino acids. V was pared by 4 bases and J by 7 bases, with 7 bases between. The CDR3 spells CASGSRGGYTF. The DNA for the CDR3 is TGTGCTAGTGGTTCAAGGGGTGGCTACACCTTC.